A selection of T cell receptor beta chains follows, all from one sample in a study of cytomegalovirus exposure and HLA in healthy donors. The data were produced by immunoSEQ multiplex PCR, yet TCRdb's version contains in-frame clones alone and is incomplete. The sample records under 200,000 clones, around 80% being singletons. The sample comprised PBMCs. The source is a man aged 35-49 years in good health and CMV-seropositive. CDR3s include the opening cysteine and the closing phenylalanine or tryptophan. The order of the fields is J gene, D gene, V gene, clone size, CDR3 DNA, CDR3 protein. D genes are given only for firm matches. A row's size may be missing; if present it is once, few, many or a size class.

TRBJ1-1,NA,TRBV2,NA,TGTGCCAGTCGCCCCGAACAAGGGGTGACCACTGAAGCTTTCTTT,CASRPEQGVTTEAFF
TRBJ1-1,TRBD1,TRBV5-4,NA,TGTGCCAGCAGCGTACAGGGGGCGAACACTGAAGCTTTCTTT,CASSVQGANTEAFF
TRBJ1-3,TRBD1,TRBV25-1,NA,TGTGCCAGCAGTGGAGGGACAGGGGACGGAAACACCATATATTTT,CASSGGTGDGNTIYF
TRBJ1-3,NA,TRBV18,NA,TGTGCCAGCTCACCCCTCCCGAACAGGGATGCTGGAAACACCATATATTTT,CASSPLPNRDAGNTIYF
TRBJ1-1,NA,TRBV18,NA,TGTGCCAGCTCACCACCGACAGGCGTCAACACTGAAGCTTTCTTT,CASSPPTGVNTEAFF
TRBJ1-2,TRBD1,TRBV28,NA,TGTGCCAGCAGCCGGGGACAGAACTATGGCTACACCTTC,CASSRGQNYGYTF
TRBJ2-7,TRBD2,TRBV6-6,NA,TGTGCCAGCAGGGGGGAGGTAGACGGGGGGTCCGAGCAGTACTTC,CASRGEVDGGSEQYF
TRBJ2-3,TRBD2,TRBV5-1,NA,TGCGCCAGCAGCTTAGTAGCGGGGGGCCGGGATACGCAGTATTTT,CASSLVAGGRDTQYF
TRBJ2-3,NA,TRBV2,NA,TGTGCCACCGGAGTAGCGGATACAGATACGCAGTATTTT,CATGVADTDTQYF
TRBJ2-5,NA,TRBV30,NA,TGTGCCTGGAGCTTGGGGCAGGGAACGGGAGAGACCCAGTACTTC,CAWSLGQGTGETQYF
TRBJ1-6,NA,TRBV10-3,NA,TGTGCCATCAGTGAGTTGATGGAGGGTCTAATGAATTCACCCCTCCACTTT,CAISELMEGLMNSPLHF
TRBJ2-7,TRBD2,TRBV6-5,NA,TGTGCCAGCAGCCAAACTAGCGGGGGTGGTTACGAGCAGTACTTC,CASSQTSGGGYEQYF
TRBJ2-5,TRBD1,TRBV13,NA,TGTGCCAGCAGCTTAAGGCACGGGGACAGGGAGAGACTAGCCGGATTCCAAGAGACCCAGTACTTC,CASSLRHGDRERLAGFQETQYF
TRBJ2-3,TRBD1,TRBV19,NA,TGTGCCAGTACCGGGACAGGGGCGGATACGCAGTATTTT,CASTGTGADTQYF
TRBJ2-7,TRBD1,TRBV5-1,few,TGCGCCAGCAGCTGGACAGGGACACTTTACGAGCAGTACTTC,CASSWTGTLYEQYF
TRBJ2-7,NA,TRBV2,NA,TGTGCCAGCAGTGATTCGACCCTTAGCCACGAGCAGTACTTC,CASSDSTLSHEQYF
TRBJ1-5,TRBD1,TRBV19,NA,TGTGCCAGTAGTCCGGACAGGGTCAATCAGCCCCAGCATTTT,CASSPDRVNQPQHF
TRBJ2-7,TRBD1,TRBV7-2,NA,TGTGCCAGCAGCAAGACAGGGATCGAGCAGTACTTC,CASSKTGIEQYF
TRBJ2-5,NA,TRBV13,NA,TGTGCCAGCAGCTTAGGAGGGGAAGAGACCCAGTACTTC,CASSLGGEETQYF
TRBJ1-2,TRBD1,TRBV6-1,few,TGTGCCAGCAGTGATCGCACAGGGGGCGGATATGGCTACACCTTC,CASSDRTGGGYGYTF
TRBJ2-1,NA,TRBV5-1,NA,TGCGCCAGCAGCTTGTCAGCATCGGGGGAGCAGTTCTTC,CASSLSASGEQFF
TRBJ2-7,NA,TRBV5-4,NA,TGTGCCACCTCCGAAGACAGATCCTACGAGCAGTACTTC,CATSEDRSYEQYF
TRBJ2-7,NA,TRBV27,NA,TGTGCCAGCAGTCCTCGCGTGGGGACAACATTTACCTACGAGCAGTACTTC,CASSPRVGTTFTYEQYF
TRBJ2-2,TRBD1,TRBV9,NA,TGTGCCAGCAGCACGACAGGGTACAACACCGGGGAGCTGTTTTTT,CASSTTGYNTGELFF
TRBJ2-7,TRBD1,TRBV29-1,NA,TGCAGCGGAAAGACAGGGGCGTCGCGGGAGCAGTACTTC,CSGKTGASREQYF
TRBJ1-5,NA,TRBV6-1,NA,TGTGCCAGACCGGGACACTTTTTTAGCAATCAGCCCCAGCATTTT,CARPGHFFSNQPQHF
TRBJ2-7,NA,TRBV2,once,TGTGCCAGCAGTGAACAGGGCTCCTCGGTCTACGAGCAGTACTTC,CASSEQGSSVYEQYF
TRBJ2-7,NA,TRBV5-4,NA,TGTGCCAGCAGCTTGGCCCTAGGGGGGGTCGACGAGCAGTACTTC,CASSLALGGVDEQYF
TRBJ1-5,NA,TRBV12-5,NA,TGTGCTAGTGGCCCCAACCCGGGGGGGCCCCAGCATTTT,CASGPNPGGPQHF
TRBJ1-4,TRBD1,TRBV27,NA,TGTGCCAGCAGTTCCAGGGGGCTGGGGAGAGAAAAACTGTTTTTT,CASSSRGLGREKLFF
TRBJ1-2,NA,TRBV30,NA,TGTGCCTGGAGCTTAGGCGGCTTCAACTATGGCTACACCTTC,CAWSLGGFNYGYTF
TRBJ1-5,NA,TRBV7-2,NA,TGTGCCAGCAGCTTAAAAGGAGGAAATCAGCCCCAGCATTTT,CASSLKGGNQPQHF
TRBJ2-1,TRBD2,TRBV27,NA,TGTGCCAGCAGCTCGCCCGGACTAGCGGGGAGGGGTGAGCAGTTCTTC,CASSSPGLAGRGEQFF
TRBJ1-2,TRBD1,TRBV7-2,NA,TGTGCCAGCAGTTCTAAGGGGGCGGCTGGCTACACCTTC,CASSSKGAAGYTF
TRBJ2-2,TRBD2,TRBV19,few,TGTGCCAGTAGTACCAAACTAGCGGCCCTCACCGGGGAGCTGTTTTTT,CASSTKLAALTGELFF
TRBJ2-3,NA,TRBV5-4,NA,TGTGCCAGCAGCGATGCTACCAGCACAGATACGCAGTATTTT,CASSDATSTDTQYF
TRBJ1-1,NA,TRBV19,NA,TGTGCCAGTAGTATAGCGGGACACCTAAACACTGAAGCTTTCTTT,CASSIAGHLNTEAFF
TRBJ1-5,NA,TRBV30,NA,TGTGCCTGGAGTGTAAGCAGGACGGCGAGGGGCAATCAGCCCCAGCATTTT,CAWSVSRTARGNQPQHF
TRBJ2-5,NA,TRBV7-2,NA,TGTGCCAGCAGCTTCCGGCGGGGGCCCACCGCGGCCCAGTACTTC,CASSFRRGPTAAQYF
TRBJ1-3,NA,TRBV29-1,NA,TGCAGCGTGCGCACAGGGAGTTCTGGAAACACCATATATTTT,CSVRTGSSGNTIYF
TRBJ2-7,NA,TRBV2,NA,TGTGCCAGCAGGGATACAGGTAAAGACGAGCAGTACTTC,CASRDTGKDEQYF
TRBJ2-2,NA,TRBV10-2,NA,TGCGCCAGCAGTGCCGAGACCGGGGAGCTGTTTTTT,CASSAETGELFF
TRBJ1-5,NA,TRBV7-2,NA,TGTGCCAGCAGCCCCTGGGCGGGGGCAGGCAATCAGCCCCAGCATTTT,CASSPWAGAGNQPQHF
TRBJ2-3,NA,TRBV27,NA,TGTGCCAGCAGCCTCGGGGATACGCAGTATTTT,CASSLGDTQYF
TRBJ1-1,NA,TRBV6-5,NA,TGTGCCAGCAGTTACGTCGGACAGTACACTGAAGCTTTCTTT,CASSYVGQYTEAFF
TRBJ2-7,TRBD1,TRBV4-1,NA,TGCGCCAGCAGCCAAGCGGGAGGGACAGGGGTCGACTACTACGAGCAGTACTTC,CASSQAGGTGVDYYEQYF
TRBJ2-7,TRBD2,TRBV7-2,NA,TGTGCCAGCAGCTTATCCGGGACTATTAGCTACGAGCAGTACTTC,CASSLSGTISYEQYF
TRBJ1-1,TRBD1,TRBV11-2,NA,TGTGCCAGCAGCCCCGGAGGGGGCATGAACACTGAAGCTTTCTTT,CASSPGGGMNTEAFF
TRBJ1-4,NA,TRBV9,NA,TGTGCCAGCAGCGTAGGCGGTGACACTAATGAAAAACTGTTTTTT,CASSVGGDTNEKLFF
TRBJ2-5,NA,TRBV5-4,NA,TGTGCCAGCAGGTCCCCTAAGGGAGGGGGAGAGACCCAGTACTTC,CASRSPKGGGETQYF
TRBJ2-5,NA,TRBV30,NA,TGTGCCTGGAGCTGGGATAGCGCGGGGACCCAGTACTTC,CAWSWDSAGTQYF